The 7 T cell receptor beta chains below all came from one sample that was sequenced in a study of regulatory T cells in long-lasting Graves disease. The time point is: newly diagnosed GD, antithyroid drugs for less than 3 months. Isolated PBMC RNA provided the starting material for the TCR library. Building the TCR beta libraries relied on iRepertoire HTBI primers, and CDR3 regions underwent Arm-PCR. TCRdb reprocessed the multiplex PCR reads with MiXCR, giving one entry per CDR3 protein. The repertoire holds hundreds of thousands of distinct CDR3 sequences, 15% to 20% seen once, with 18% in the top ten. These same data were also listed under a study on T cells in Graves' hyperthyroidism and ophthalmopathy.

Specimen: peripheral blood mononuclear cells (PBMCs), collected at new diagnosis, from a patient treated with antithyroid drugs. The receptor source for this set is a woman in her twenties or thirties with Graves disease.

V gene TRBV5-1 combines with J gene TRBJ2-3, with TRBD2 identical over 9 bases. Germline-derived CDR1 and CDR2 are SGHRS and YFSETQ. CDR3 size: 16 residues. V lost 0 bases to trimming and J lost 2 bases; unmatched junction nucleotides: 4. The CDR3 region has the DNA TGCGCCAGCAGCTTGGCTCTAGCGGGGCCCACAGATACGCAGTATTTT. Its protein is CASSLALAGPTDTQYF.

This clonotype has ten or more counts. V gene TRBV20-1 combines with J gene TRBJ1-5; 8 nucleotides agree with TRBD1. The length of the CDR3 is 16 residues. Germline V lookup: CDR1 DFQATT, CDR2 SNEGSKA (reference sequence). Germline trimming cut 0 bases from V and 4 bases from J; bases unmatched to any gene: 8. CDR3: CSARDQGTGKNQPQHF. CDR3 nucleotide sequence: TGCAGTGCTAGAGATCAGGGGACAGGAAAAAATCAGCCCCAGCATTTT.

This clonotype was picked up a small number of times. This chain links TRBV30 with TRBJ1-5, with 8 bases matching TRBD1. V shed 1 base, J shed 6 bases, and the junction held 2 bases outside the gene matches. The CDR3 has 13 residues. Germline V CDR1 and CDR2: GTSNPN, SVGIG (reference sequence). The chain's CDR3 is CAWSETGVQPQHF. CDR3 coding DNA: TGTGCCTGGAGTGAGACAGGGGTTCAGCCCCAGCATTTT.

This clonotype was counted ten times or more. The chain uses TRBV20-1 and TRBJ2-3; D unclear. This CDR3 region has 14 residues. V shed 6 bases and J shed 2 bases, with 15 bases lying between them. Germline V CDR1 and CDR2: DFQATT, SNEGSKA (reference sequence). CDR3 protein: CSAPGRITTDTQYF. CDR3 sequence (DNA): TGCAGTGCCCCAGGCCGTATCACCACAGATACGCAGTATTTT.

This clonotype turned up a few times. This chain joins TRBV19 and TRBJ2-7; D might be TRBD2 (5 bases). From germline, CDR1 is LNHDA and CDR2 SQIVND (reference sequence). The ends were cut back, 6 bases at V and 6 bases at J, with 15 bases in the middle. This CDR3 spans 13 amino acids. The CDR3 bases are TGTGCCAGTAGCCCTCTTGGAGGTGTCGAGCAGTACTTC. Its protein is CASSPLGGVEQYF.

This chain joins TRBV24-1 and TRBJ2-2; D tentatively fits TRBD1 or TRBD2 (5 bases each). The CDR3 has 17 amino acids. The V end was cut by 3 bases, the J end by 2 bases, with 15 bases between. Germline loops: CDR1 KGHDR, CDR2 SFDVKD. CDR3 sequence reads: CATSDSRDGRNTGELFF. CDR3 DNA: TGTGCCACCAGTGATAGCCGGGACGGTCGAAACACCGGGGAGCTGTTTTTT.

With respect to this clonotype: A much larger clone is a single base away; this may be a read error. The V gene is TRBV11-2, the J gene TRBJ2-3; the D call may be TRBD1 or TRBD2 (5 bases each). There are 15 residues in the CDR3. Per the germline V gene, CDR1 is SGHAT and CDR2 is FQNNGV. As DNA, the CDR3 is TGTGCCAGCAGCTGGGGGTCTTATGGCACAGATACGCGGTATTTT. This codes for CASSWGSYGTDTRYF.